This T cell receptor (beta chain) was found in a study of T cells in Graves' hyperthyroidism and ophthalmopathy. Amplified TCR beta CDR3 regions came from RNA transcripts. Initially, a first-round RT-PCR of the TCR CDR3 employed the HTBI primer set. MiXCR, run by TCRdb on the multiplex PCR reads, gives a single entry per CDR3 protein. The sample holds more than 450,000 distinct CDR3 sequences; about 20% are singletons and the top ten take approximately 50%. Comments on this clonotype: Antigen: not known.

Findings and limits, study-wide: Most thyroid-expanded clonotypes above 0.001 were also found in blood.

Inclusion characteristics of ophthalmopathy patients comprised a Clinical Activity Score of at least 3, a NOSPECS grade of at least 4, and duration under 3 months. CDR1 KGHSH and CDR2 LQKENI come from the germline V gene. This CDR3 is 16 amino acids long. V was clipped by 3 bases and J by 4 bases, with 18 bases between them. The V call is TRBV18, the J call TRBJ1-2; D is perhaps TRBD1 (6 bases). Sequencing used blood. This TCR came from a man aged 40-50 years with Graves' ophthalmopathy. For the CDR3, the DNA is TGTGCCAGCTCACCCCCCGGACAGTCACAGCTCTATGGCTACACCTTC. Translated, it gives CASSPPGQSQLYGYTF.